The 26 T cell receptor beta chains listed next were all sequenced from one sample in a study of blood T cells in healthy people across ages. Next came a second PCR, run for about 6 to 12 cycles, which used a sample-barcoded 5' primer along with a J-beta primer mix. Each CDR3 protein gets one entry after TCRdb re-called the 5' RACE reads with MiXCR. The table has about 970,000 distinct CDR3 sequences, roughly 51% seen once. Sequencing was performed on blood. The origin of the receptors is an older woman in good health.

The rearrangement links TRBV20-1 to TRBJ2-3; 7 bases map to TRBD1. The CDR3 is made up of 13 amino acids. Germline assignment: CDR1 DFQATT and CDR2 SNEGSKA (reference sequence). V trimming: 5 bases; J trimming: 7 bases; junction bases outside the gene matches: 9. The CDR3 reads CSAPKQGSNTQYF. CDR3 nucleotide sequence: TGCAGTGCTCCAAAACAGGGGAGTAATACGCAGTATTTT.

CDR3 nucleotide sequence: TGTGCCAGCAGCCAAGGACTAGCGGTTAGATCCTACAATGAGCAGTTCTTC. Amino acid sequence: CASSQGLAVRSYNEQFF. The V and J genes are TRBV3-1 and TRBJ2-1; TRBD2 agrees at 9 bases. Germline values: CDR1 LGHDT, CDR2 YNNKEL (reference sequence). Unmatched junction bases numbered 5, after V lost 1 base and J lost 1 base. CDR3 size: 17 residues.

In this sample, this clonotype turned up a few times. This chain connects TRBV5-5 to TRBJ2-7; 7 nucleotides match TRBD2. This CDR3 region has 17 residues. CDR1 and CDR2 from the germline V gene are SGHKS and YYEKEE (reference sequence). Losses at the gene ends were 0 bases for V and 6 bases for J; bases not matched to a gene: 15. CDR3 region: CASSLGLSLAGAFEQYF. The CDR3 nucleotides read TGTGCCAGCAGCTTGGGCCTATCACTGGCGGGAGCATTCGAGCAGTACTTC.

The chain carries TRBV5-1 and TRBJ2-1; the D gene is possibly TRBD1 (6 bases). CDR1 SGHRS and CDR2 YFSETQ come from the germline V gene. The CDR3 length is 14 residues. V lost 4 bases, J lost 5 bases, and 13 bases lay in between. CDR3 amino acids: CASSEPRGNNEQFF. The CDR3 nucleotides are TGCGCCAGCAGCGAGCCGAGGGGGAACAATGAGCAGTTCTTC.

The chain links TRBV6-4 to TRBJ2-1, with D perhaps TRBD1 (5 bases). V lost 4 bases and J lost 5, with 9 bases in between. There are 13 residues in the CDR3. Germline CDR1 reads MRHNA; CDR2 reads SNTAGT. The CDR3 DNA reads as TGTGCCAGCAGTGTGACAGCCGACAATGAGCAGTTCTTC. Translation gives CASSVTADNEQFF.

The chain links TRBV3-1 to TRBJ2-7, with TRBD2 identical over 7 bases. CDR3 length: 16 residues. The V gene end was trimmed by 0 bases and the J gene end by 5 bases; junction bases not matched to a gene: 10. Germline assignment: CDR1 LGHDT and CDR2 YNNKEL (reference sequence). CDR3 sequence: CASSQDSGISAHEQYF. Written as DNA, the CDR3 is TGTGCCAGCAGCCAAGACAGCGGGATCTCTGCCCACGAGCAGTACTTC.

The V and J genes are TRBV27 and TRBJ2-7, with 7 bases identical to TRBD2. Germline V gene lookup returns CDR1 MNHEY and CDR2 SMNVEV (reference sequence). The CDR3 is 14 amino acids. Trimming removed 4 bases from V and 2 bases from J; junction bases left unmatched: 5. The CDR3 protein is CASSSGLYTYEQYF. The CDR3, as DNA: TGTGCCAGCAGTTCGGGACTATATACCTACGAGCAGTACTTC.

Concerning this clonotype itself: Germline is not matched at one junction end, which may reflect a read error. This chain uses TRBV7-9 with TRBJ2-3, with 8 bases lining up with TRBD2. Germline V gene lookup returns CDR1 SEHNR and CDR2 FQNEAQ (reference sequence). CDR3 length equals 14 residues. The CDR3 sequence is CASRRTSGTDSQYF. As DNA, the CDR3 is TGTGCCAGCAGACGTACTAGCGGCACAGATTCGCAGTATTTT. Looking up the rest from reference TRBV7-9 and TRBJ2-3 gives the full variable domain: DTGVSQNPRHKITKRGQNVTFRCDPISEHNRLYWYRQTLGQGPEFLTYFQNEAQLEKSRLLSDRFSAERPKGSFSTLEIQRTEQGDSAMYLCASRRTSGTDSQYFGPGTRLTVL.

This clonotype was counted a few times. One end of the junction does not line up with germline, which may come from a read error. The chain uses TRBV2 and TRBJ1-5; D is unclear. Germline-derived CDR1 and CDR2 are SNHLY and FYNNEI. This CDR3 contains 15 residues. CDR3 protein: CASSEALGGNQPQHF. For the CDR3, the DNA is TGTGCCAGCAGCGAAGCGCTGGGAGGGAATCAGCCCCAGCATTTT.

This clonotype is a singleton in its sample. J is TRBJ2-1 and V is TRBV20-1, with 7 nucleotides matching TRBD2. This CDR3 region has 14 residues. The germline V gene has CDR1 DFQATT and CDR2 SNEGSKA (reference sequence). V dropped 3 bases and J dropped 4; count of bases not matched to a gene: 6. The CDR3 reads CSARAGARYNEQFF. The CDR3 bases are TGCAGTGCTAGGGCGGGAGCGCGTTACAATGAGCAGTTCTTC.

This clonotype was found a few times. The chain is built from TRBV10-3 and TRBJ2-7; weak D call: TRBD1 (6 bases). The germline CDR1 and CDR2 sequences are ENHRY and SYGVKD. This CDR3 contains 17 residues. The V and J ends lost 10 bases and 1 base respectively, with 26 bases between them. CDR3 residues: CATPPGQRWIGSYEQYF. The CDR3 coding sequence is TGTGCCACCCCACCGGGACAAAGGTGGATCGGGTCCTACGAGCAGTACTTC.

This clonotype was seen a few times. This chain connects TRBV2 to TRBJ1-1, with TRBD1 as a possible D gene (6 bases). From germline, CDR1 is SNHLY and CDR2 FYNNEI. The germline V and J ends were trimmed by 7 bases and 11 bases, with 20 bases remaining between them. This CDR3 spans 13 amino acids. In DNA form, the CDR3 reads TGTGCCAGCAAAGGACAGTCCCTTCTTTTCGCTTTCTTT. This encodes CASKGQSLLFAFF.

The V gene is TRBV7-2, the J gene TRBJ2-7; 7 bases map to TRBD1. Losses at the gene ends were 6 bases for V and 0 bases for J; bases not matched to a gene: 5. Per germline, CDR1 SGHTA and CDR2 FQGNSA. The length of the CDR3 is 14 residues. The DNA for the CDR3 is TGTGCCAGCAGGAAGACAGGGATCTCCTACGAGCAGTACTTC. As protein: CASRKTGISYEQYF.

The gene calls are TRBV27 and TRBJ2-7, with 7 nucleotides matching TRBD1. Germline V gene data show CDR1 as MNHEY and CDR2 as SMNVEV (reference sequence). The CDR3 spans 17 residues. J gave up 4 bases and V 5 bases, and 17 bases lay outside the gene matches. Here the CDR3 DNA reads TGTGCCAGCAGTCCACTAAGGGGAACAGGGGTTGAATACGAGCAGTACTTC. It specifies CASSPLRGTGVEYEQYF.

Here the CDR3 reads CSASSGTYNSPLHF. DNA for the CDR3: TGCAGTGCTAGCTCAGGCACCTATAATTCACCCCTCCACTTT. The V gene is TRBV20-1, the J gene TRBJ1-6; D uncertain. The germline CDR1 and CDR2 sequences are DFQATT and SNEGSKA (reference sequence). CDR3 length equals 14 residues. Deletions cut 3 bases from V and 2 bases from J, with 8 bases between.

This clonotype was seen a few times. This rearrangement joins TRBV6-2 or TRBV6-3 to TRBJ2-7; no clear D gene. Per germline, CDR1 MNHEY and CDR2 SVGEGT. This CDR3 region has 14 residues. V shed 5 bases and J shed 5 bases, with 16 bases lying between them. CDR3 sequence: CASSRLGLDHEQYF. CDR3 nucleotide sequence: TGTGCCAGCAGTAGACTCGGCCTGGACCACGAGCAGTACTTC.

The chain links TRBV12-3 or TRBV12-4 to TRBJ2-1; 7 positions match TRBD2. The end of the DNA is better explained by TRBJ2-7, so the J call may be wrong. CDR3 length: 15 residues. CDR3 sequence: CASSLAGGKYNEQYF. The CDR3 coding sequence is TGTGCCAGCAGTTTAGCGGGAGGGAAATACAATGAGCAGTACTTC.

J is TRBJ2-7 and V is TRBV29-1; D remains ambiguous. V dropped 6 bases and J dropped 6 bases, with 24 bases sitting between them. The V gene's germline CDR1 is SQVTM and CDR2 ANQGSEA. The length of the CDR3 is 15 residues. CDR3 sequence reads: CSVYDIGVGSFEQYF. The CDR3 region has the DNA TGCAGCGTATACGACATCGGCGTGGGATCATTCGAGCAGTACTTC.

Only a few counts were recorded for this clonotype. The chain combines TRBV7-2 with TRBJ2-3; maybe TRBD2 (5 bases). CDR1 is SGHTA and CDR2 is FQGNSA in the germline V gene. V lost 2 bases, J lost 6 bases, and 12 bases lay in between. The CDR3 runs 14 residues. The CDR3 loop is CASSLTGISDTQYF. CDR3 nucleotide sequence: TGTGCCAGCAGCTTAACGGGGATTTCGGATACGCAGTATTTT.

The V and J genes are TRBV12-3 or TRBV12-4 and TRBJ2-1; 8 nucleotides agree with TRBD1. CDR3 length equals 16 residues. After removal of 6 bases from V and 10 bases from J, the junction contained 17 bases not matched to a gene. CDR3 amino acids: CASSPQSGTGLTEQFF. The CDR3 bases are TGTGCCAGCAGCCCACAATCCGGGACAGGACTGACGGAGCAGTTCTTC.

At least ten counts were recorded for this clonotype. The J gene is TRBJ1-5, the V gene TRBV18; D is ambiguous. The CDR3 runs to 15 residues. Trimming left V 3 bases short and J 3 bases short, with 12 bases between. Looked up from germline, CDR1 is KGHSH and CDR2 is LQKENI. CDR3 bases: TGTGCCAGCTCACCGCGCCCTGGAGACAATCAGCCCCAGCATTTT. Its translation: CASSPRPGDNQPQHF.

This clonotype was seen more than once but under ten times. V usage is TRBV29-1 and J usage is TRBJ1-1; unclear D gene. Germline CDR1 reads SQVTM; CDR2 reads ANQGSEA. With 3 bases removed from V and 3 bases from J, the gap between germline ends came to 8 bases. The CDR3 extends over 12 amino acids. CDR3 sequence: CSVEAQHTEAFF. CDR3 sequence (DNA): TGCAGCGTTGAGGCACAGCACACTGAAGCTTTCTTT. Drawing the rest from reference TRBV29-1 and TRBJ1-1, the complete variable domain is SAVISQKPSRDICQRGTSLTIQCQVDSQVTMMFWYRQQPGQSLTLIATANQGSEATYESGFVIDKFPISRPNLTFSTLTVSNMSPEDSSIYLCSVEAQHTEAFFGQGTRLTVV.

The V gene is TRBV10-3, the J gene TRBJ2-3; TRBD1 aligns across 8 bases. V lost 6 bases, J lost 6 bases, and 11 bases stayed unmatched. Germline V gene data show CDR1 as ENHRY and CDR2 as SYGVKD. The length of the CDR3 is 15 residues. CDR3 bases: TGTGCCATCAGCGCCGGGACAGGCCATTATGATACGCAGTATTTT. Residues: CAISAGTGHYDTQYF.

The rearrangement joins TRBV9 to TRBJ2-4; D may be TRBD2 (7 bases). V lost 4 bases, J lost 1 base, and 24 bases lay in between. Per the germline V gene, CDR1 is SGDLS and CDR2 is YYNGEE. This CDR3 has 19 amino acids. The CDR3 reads CASSPLADNLRGAKNIQYF. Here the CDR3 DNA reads TGTGCCAGCAGCCCTCTAGCGGACAATCTTAGGGGGGCCAAAAACATTCAGTACTTC.

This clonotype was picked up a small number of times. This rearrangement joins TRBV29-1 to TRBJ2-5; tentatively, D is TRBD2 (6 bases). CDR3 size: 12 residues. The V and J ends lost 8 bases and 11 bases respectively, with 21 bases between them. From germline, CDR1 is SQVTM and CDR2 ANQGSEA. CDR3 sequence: CSTWRTINEQYF. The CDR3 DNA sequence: TGCAGCACCTGGCGGACTATTAATGAGCAGTACTTC.

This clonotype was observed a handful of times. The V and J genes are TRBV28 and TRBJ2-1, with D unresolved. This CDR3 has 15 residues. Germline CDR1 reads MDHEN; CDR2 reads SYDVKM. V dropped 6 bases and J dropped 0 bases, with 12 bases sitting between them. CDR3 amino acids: CASSPPLSSYNEQFF. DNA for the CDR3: TGTGCCAGCAGCCCCCCCTTAAGCTCCTACAATGAGCAGTTCTTC.